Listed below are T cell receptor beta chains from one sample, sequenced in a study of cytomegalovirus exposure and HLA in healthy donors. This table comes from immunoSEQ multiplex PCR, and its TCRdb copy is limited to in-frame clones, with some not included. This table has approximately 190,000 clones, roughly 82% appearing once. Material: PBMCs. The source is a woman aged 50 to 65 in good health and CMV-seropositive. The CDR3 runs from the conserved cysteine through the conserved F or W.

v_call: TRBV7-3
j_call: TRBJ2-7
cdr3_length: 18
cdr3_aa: CASSLGEGGEIFSYEQYF

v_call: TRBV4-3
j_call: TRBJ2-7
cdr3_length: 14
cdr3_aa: CASSQGGVGVEQYF

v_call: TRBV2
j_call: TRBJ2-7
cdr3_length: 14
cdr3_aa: CASSGGTGPYEQYF

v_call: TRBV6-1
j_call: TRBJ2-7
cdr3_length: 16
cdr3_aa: CASSERRVPSPTEQYF

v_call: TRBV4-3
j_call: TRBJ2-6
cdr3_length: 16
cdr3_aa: CASSRPGGPGANVLTF

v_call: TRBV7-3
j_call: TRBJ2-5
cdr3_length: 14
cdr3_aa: CASSLTGISETQYF

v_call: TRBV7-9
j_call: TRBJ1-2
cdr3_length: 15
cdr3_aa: CASSFAGGQYYGYTF

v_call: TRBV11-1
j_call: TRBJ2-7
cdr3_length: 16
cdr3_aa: CASSLSSGGTTYEQYF

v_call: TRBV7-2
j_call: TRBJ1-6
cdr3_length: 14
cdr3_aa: CASSLALGNSPLHF

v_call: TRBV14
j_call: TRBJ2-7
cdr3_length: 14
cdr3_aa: CASSRRQGVYEQYF

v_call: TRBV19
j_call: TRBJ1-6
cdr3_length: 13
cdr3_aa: CASKRDRNSPLHF

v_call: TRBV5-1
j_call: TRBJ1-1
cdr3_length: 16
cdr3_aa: CASSLAGQGEGTEAFF

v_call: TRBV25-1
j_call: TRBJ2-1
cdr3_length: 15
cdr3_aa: CASSEGLAGGYEQFF

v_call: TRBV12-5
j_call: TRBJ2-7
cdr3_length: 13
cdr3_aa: CASGGPTAFEQYF

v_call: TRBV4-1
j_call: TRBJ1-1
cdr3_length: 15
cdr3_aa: CASSQVVGQGNEAFF

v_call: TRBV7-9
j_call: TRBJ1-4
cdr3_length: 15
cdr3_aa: CASSLGQGFNEKLFF

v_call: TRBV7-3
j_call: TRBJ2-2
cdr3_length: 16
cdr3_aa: CASSPQAGGNTGELFF

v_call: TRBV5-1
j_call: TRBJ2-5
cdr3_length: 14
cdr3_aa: CASSLNSLSETQYF

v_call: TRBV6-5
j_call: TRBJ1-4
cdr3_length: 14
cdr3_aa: CASSPDSLREKLFF

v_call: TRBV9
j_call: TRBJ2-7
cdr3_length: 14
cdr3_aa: CASSVEAGGYEQYF

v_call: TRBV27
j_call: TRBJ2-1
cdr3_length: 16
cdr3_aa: CASSLYPSGGYNEQFF

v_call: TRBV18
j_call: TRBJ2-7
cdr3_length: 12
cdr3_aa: CASSPNTDEQYF

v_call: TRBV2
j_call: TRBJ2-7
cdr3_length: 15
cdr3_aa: CASSGLAGGPSEQYF

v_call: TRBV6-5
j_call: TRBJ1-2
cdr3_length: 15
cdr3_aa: CASSYDLTGGYGYTF

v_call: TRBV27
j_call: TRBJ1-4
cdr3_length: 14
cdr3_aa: CASSSLTTNEKLFF

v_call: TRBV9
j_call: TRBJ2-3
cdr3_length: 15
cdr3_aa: CASSVTGVSTDTQYF

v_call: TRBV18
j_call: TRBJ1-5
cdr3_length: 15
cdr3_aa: CASSQGTGGFQPQHF

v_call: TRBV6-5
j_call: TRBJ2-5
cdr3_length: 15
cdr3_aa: CASSSRPSSRETQYF

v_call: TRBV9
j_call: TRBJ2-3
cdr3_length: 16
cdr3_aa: CASSVGTSASTDTRYF

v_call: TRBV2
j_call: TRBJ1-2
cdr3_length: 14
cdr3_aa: CASSGRGLGYGYTF

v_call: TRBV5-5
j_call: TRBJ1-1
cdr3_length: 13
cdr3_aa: CASSRLEGTEAFF

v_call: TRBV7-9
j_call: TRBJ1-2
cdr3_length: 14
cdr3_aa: CASSLGQGDDGYTF

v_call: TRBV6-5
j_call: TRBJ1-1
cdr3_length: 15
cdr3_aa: CASSQTGGANTEAFF

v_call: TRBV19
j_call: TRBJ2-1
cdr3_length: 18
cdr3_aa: CASSNRLAGASSYNEQFF

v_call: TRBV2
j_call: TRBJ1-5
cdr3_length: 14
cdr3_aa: CASSGRRANQPQHF

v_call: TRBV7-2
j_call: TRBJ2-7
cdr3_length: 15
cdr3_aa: CASSLDGLEGREQYF

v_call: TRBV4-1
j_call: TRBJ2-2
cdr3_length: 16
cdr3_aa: CASSPIGRVNTGELFF

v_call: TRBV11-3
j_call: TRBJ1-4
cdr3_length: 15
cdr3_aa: CASSRAGQGYEKLFF

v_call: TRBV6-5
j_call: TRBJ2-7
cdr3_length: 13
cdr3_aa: CASRRSGGHEQYF

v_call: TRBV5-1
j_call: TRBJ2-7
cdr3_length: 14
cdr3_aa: CASTNPGGIYEQYF

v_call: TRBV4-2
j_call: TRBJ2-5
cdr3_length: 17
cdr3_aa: CASSQDPSGGPLRTQYF

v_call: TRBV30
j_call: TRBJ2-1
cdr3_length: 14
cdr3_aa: CAWSEGQIYNEQFF

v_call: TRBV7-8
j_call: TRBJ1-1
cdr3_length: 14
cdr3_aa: CASTGQGKGTEAFF

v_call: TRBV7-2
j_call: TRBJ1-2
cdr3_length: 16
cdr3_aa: CASSLGQGALSGGYTF

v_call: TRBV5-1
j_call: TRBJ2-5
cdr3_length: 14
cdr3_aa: CASSLDTSAQTQYF

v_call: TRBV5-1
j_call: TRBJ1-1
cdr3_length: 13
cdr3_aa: CASSLGANTEAFF

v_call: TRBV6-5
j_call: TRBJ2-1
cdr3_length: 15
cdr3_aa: CASTRLASPYNEQFF

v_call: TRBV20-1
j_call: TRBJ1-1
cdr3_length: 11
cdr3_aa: CSASRVAEAFF

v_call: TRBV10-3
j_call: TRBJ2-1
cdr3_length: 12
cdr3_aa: CAISAGRNEQFF

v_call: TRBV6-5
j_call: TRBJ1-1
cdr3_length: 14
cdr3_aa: CASSYLGQNTEAFF

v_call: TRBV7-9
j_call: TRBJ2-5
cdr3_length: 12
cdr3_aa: CASGRTQETQYF

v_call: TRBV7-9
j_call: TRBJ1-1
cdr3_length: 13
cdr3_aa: CASSFLMNTEAFF